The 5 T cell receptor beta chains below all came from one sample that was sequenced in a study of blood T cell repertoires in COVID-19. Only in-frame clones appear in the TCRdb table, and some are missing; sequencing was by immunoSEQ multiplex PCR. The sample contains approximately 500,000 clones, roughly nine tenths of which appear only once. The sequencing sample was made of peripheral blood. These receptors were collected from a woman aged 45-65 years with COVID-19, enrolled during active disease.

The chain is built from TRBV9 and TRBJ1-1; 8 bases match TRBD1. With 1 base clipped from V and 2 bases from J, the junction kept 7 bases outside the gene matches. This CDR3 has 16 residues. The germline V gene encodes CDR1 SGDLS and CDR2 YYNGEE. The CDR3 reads CASSVNRDRINTEAFF. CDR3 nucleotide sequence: TGTGCCAGCAGCGTAAACAGGGACAGGATAAACACTGAAGCTTTCTTT.

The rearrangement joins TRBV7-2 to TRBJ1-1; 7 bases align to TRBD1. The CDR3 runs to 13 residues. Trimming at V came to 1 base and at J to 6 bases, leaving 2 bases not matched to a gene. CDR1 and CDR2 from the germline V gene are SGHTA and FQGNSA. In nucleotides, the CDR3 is TGTGCCAGCAGCTTAGGGGGGACAGCTGAAGCTTTCTTT. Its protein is CASSLGGTAEAFF.

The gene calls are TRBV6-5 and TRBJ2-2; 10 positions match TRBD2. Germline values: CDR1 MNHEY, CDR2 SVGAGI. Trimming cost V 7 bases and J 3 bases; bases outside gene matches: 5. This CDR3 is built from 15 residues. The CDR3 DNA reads TGTGCCAGCACAGCGGGGGGGCCTCACACCGGGGAGCTGTTTTTT. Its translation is CASTAGGPHTGELFF.

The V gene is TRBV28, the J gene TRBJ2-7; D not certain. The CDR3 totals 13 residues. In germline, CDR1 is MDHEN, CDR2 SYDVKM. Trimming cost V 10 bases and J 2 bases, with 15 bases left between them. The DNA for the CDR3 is TGTGCCACCGTAGACTTACTCGCCTACGAGCAGTACTTC. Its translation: CATVDLLAYEQYF.

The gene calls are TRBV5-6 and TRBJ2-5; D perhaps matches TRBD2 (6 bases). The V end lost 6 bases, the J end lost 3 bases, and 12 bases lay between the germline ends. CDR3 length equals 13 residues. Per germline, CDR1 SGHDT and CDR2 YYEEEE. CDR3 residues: CASTSGVEETQYF. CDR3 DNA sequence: TGTGCCAGCACCTCGGGGGTGGAAGAGACCCAGTACTTC.